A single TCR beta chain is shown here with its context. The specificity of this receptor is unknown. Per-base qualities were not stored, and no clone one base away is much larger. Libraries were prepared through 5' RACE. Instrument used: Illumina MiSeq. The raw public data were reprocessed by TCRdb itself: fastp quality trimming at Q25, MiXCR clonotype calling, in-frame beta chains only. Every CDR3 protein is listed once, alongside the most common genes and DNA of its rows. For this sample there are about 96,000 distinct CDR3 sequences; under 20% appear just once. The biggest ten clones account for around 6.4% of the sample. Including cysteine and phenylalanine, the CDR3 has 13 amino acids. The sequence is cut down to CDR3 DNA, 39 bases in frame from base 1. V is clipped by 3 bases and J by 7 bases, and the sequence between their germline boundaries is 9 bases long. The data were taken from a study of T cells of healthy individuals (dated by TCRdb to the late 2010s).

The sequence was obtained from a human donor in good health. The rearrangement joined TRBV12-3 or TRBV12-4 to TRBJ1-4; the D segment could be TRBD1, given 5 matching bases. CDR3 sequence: CASSLSGGEKLFF. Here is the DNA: TGTGCCAGCAGTTTGAGTGGGGGTGAAAAACTGTTTTTT.